The T cell receptor (beta chain) under discussion was sequenced for a study of OX40 agonist ivuxolimab in advanced cancers. CDR3 size: 11 residues. CDR1 is DFQATT and CDR2 is SNEGSKA in the germline V gene (reference sequence). Deletions cut 7 bases from V and 6 bases from J, with 11 bases between. Measured with immunoSEQ multiplex PCR; TCRdb has only the in-frame clones, and not every one. The sample consists of nearly 70,000 clones, 65% to 90% of them appearing once. The receptor's source is an adult with an advanced solid tumor such as melanoma, head and neck, liver or kidney cancer. The sequencing used CD4+ or CD8+ T cells sorted from blood, collected in a trial of the OX40 agonist ivuxolimab. This sequence joins TRBV20-1 and TRBJ2-3; D gene unclear. The DNA for the CDR3 is TGCAGTGTTCTGCCCGGGGATACGCAGTATTTT. Translation: CSVLPGDTQYF.